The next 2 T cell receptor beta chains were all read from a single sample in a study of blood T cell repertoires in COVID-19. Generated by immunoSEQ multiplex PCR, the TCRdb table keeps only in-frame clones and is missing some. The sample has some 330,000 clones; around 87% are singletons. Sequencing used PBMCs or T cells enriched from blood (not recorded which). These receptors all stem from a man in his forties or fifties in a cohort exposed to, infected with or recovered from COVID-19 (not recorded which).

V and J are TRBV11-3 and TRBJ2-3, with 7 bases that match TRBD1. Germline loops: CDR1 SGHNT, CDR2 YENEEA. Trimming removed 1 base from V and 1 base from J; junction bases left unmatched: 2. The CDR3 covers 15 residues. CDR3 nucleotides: TGTGCCAGCAGCTTAGTTGGGACAGGCACAGATACGCAGTATTTT. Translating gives CASSLVGTGTDTQYF.

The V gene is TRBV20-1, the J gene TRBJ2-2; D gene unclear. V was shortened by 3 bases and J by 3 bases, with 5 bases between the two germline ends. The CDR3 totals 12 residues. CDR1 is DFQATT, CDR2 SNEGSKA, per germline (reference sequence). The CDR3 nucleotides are TGCAGTGCTAGTGCTGACACCGGGGAGCTGTTTTTT. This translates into CSASADTGELFF.